Listed here are 18 T cell receptor beta chains from one sample, sequenced in a study of Ad26.COV2.S vaccination and SARS-CoV-2 variants. The data were produced by immunoSEQ multiplex PCR, yet TCRdb's version contains in-frame clones alone and is incomplete. The sample includes 43,000 or so clones, 65% to 90% of them seen just once. Material: peripheral blood, obtained after recovery from COVID-19. The source is a human donor who had recovered from COVID-19.

The chain uses TRBV7-2 and TRBJ1-1, with D tentatively TRBD1 (6 bases). The CDR3 is 17 residues long. Germline assignment: CDR1 SGHTA and CDR2 FQGNSA. V lost 3 bases to trimming and J lost 5 bases, with 22 bases between them. The DNA of the CDR3 is TGTGCCAGCAGCTTCACACAGGGATCTACCCGGGAGACTGAAGCTTTCTTT. As protein: CASSFTQGSTRETEAFF. Combining the CDR3 with reference TRBV7-2 and TRBJ1-1 gives the whole variable domain GAGVSQSPSNKVTEKGKDVELRCDPISGHTALYWYRQSLGQGLEFLIYFQGNSAPDKSGLPSDRFSAERTGGSVSTLTIQRTQQEDSAVYLCASSFTQGSTRETEAFFGQGTRLTVV.

This clone was seen a few times. J is TRBJ2-5 and V is TRBV5-1; no firm D call. CDR3 length: 14 amino acids. Looked up from germline, CDR1 is SGHRS and CDR2 is YFSETQ. V was clipped by 0 bases and J by 1 base, with 7 bases between them. CDR3 sequence (DNA): TGCGCCAGCAGCTTGGAACAAATCCAAGAGACCCAGTACTTC. Translating it yields CASSLEQIQETQYF.

CDR3 in DNA: TGTGCCAGCAGCCAGACCGGGTTCCCCAACACTGAAGCTTTCTTT. Its translation: CASSQTGFPNTEAFF. V is TRBV3-1 (or the pseudogene TRBV3-2) and J is TRBJ1-1; no definite D call. CDR1 and CDR2 (germline): LGHDT, YNNKEL (reference sequence). The CDR3 has 15 residues. V was clipped by 3 bases and J by 2 bases, with 13 bases between them.

This chain connects TRBV19 to TRBJ2-2; 10 nucleotides agree with TRBD2. Germline trimming cut 7 bases from V and 1 base from J; bases unmatched to any gene: 6. The CDR3 is 16 amino acids. The germline gives CDR1 LNHDA, CDR2 SQIVND (reference sequence). The CDR3 DNA sequence: TGTGCCAGTAACCGACTAGCGGGTGAGAACACCGGGGAGCTGTTTTTT. The encoded protein is CASNRLAGENTGELFF.

This clone was counted a single time. This chain connects TRBV6-5 to TRBJ2-5; D might be TRBD1 or TRBD2, each matching 6 bases. The CDR3 is 13 residues long. Germline-derived CDR1 and CDR2 are MNHEY and SVGAGI. V gave up 6 bases and J gave up 1 base, with 9 bases separating them. The CDR3 loop reads CASSRGPQETQYF. The CDR3 nucleotides read TGTGCCAGCAGCCGGGGGCCCCAAGAGACCCAGTACTTC.

This chain connects TRBV24-1 to TRBJ1-3; D gene unclear. Germline loops: CDR1 KGHDR, CDR2 SFDVKD. This CDR3 is built from 14 residues. Trimming shortened V by 1 base and J by 3 bases, and 6 bases separated the two germline ends. The CDR3 nucleotides read TGTGCCACCAGTGATTTCCCCATTGGAAACACCATATATTTT. Protein product: CATSDFPIGNTIYF.

The CDR3 loop is CASTEGKRHEQYF. The CDR3 DNA reads TGTGCCAGCACCGAAGGGAAACGGCACGAGCAGTACTTC. V gene TRBV6-5 combines with J gene TRBJ2-7; no reliable D call. In germline, CDR1 is MNHEY, CDR2 SVGAGI. The V end lost 7 bases, the J end lost 5 bases, and 15 bases lay between the germline ends. The CDR3 covers 13 residues.

This clone was seen a few times. The DNA for the CDR3 is TGTGCCAGCAACCTCGGGGTACTAGCGGGAGGATTATTATATGAGCAGTTCTTC. Its translation: CASNLGVLAGGLLYEQFF. The rearrangement uses TRBV6-4 and TRBJ2-1; 12 bases fit TRBD2. This CDR3 comprises 18 residues. Trimming took 7 bases from V and 8 from J; bases not matched to a gene: 18. Germline CDR1 reads MRHNA; CDR2 reads SNTAGT.

The chain employs TRBV24-1 and TRBJ2-1; D remains ambiguous. The germline CDR1 and CDR2 sequences are KGHDR and SFDVKD. The CDR3 is 16 amino acids. Trimming removed 5 bases at V and 5 bases at J, with 18 bases between. In DNA, the CDR3 is TGTGCCACCAGTGGTCCGTCCCTCCTAGAAGACAATGAGCAGTTCTTC. Amino acids: CATSGPSLLEDNEQFF.

The J gene is TRBJ1-1, the V gene TRBV5-4; possibly TRBD1 for D (6 bases). Germline V gives CDR1 SGHNT, CDR2 YYREEE (reference sequence). With 0 bases removed from V and 4 bases from J, the gap between germline ends came to 13 bases. This CDR3 is built from 15 residues. In nucleotides, the CDR3 is TGTGCCAGCAGCTTGGAATCAGGGGTAAGCACTGAAGCTTTCTTT. Its translation is CASSLESGVSTEAFF. The variable domain in full, with the rest retrieved from reference TRBV5-4 and TRBJ1-1, is ETGVTQSPTHLIKTRGQQVTLRCSSQSGHNTVSWYQQALGQGPQFIFQYYREEENGRGNFPPRFSGLQFPNYSSELNVNALELDDSALYLCASSLESGVSTEAFFGQGTRLTVV.

V and J are TRBV27 and TRBJ1-1; the D gene is possibly TRBD1 (5 bases). V lost 4 bases and J lost 11, with 23 bases in between. Germline CDR1 reads MNHEY; CDR2 reads SMNVEV (reference sequence). This CDR3 is built from 15 residues. CDR3 coding DNA: TGTGCCAGCAGTTCCCTAACAGGAGATTCAATGCAGGCTTTCTTT. Translation: CASSSLTGDSMQAFF.

This clone appeared a single time. The CDR3: CASSSHTSGKDYEQYF. The CDR3 bases are TGTGCCAGCAGTTCCCACACTAGCGGGAAAGACTACGAGCAGTACTTC. The chain links TRBV6-5 to TRBJ2-7; TRBD2 agrees at 10 bases. CDR3 length: 16 residues. The germline gives CDR1 MNHEY, CDR2 SVGAGI. The J segment lost 3 bases and the V segment lost 4 bases, leaving 9 bases of the junction unmatched.

The chain joins TRBV24-1 to TRBJ1-2; 11 bases agree with TRBD1. From germline, CDR1 is KGHDR and CDR2 SFDVKD. J was trimmed by 6 bases and V by 4 bases; bases with no gene match: 3. The CDR3 has 14 residues. The CDR3 bases are TGTGCCACCAGTGAGGGGACAGGGGGGAATGGCTACACCTTC. It translates to CATSEGTGGNGYTF.

The chain is built from TRBV7-9 and TRBJ1-1; D uncertain. The CDR3 has 13 amino acids. CDR1 is SEHNR, CDR2 FQNEAQ, per germline (reference sequence). V was pared by 5 bases and J by 0 bases, with 7 bases between. CDR3 loop: CASSPDMNTEAFF. As DNA, the CDR3 is TGTGCCAGCAGCCCCGACATGAACACTGAAGCTTTCTTT.

The V gene is TRBV28, the J gene TRBJ1-2; 7 bases align to TRBD1. With V trimmed by 6 bases and J by 4 bases, 5 bases remained unmatched. Germline V gene sequence: CDR1 MDHEN, CDR2 SYDVKM. The CDR3 sequence is 13 residues long. CDR3 in amino acids: CASSSGTAYGYTF. In DNA, the CDR3 is TGTGCCAGCAGCTCGGGGACAGCCTATGGCTACACCTTC.

V usage is TRBV5-5 and J usage is TRBJ2-7; 11 nucleotides align to TRBD1. In germline, CDR1 is SGHKS, CDR2 YYEKEE (reference sequence). The CDR3 covers 14 residues. V shed 4 bases and J 5 bases; nucleotides not matched to a gene: 5. Here the CDR3 reads CASSTWTGGDEQYV. The CDR3 nucleotides read TGTGCCAGCAGCACCTGGACAGGGGGCGACGAGCAGTACGTC.

Notes on this clone: At one end, the junction sequence differs from germline, possibly due to a read error. The genes are TRBV7-6 and TRBJ2-1; D uncertain. CDR1 is SGHVS and CDR2 is FNYEAQ in the germline V gene. The length of the CDR3 is 15 residues. DNA for the CDR3: TGTGCCAGCAGGTTAGGTGGAGAAGTTACCGGTGAGCAGTTCTTC. This translates into CASRLGGEVTGEQFF.

The chain couples TRBV6-5 to TRBJ1-3; D perhaps matches TRBD1 (5 bases). Per germline, CDR1 MNHEY and CDR2 SVGAGI. The ends were cut back, 10 bases at V and 4 bases at J, with 14 bases in the middle. The CDR3 contains 13 residues. DNA of the CDR3: TGTGCCACCGAAGGGACTGAGGGAAACACCATATATTTT. It encodes CATEGTEGNTIYF.